By sample fraction, the clone carrying this T cell receptor beta chain is hyperexpanded. What it binds is unknown. Each patient went into thyroid surgery without having received any treatment. The source of the sample is a study of metastatic and nonmetastatic thyroid tumors. Across the whole study: Repertoires of blood and of tissue (tumor or nodule) from malignant and benign thyroid patients were compared.

General observations from the study: In both blood and tumor samples, TCR beta diversity was reported significantly higher for malignant than benign nodules.

The CDR3 runs to 14 residues. Germline V gene data show CDR1 as MNHEY and CDR2 as SVGEGT. V gave up 6 bases and J gave up 6 bases, with 14 bases separating them. Authors' analysis steps: Clinicopathological groups differed in CDR3, with these differences serving to build a distant-metastasis classifier for papillary thyroid cancer. TCRdb re-clonotyped the PCR reads through MiXCR. TCRdb, not the original authors, processed these V and J calls. The sample holds thousands of clones, approximately 40% seen once. The chain couples TRBV6-2 or TRBV6-3 to TRBJ2-2, with D possibly being TRBD2 (6 bases). The TCR was taken from a female donor with papillary thyroid cancer or a benign thyroid nodule (not recorded which). Some clones in this sample may be carry-over from other donors' samples. Sequencing was carried out using tumor tissue. The CDR3, as DNA: TGTGCCAGCAGACTAGCTGGTATGCCCGGGGAGCTGTTTTTT. Translating it yields CASRLAGMPGELFF.